Listed below are T cell receptor beta chains from one sample, sequenced in a study of T cell repertoires in cytomegalovirus infection. Using its own MiXCR run on the reads, TCRdb lists one record per CDR3 protein. The sample lists 740,000 or so distinct CDR3 sequences; less than 40% were seen once. The sample consisted of PBMCs. These receptors all stem from a human donor in good health (CMV status not recorded). Some clones in this sample may be carry-over from other donors' samples. The CDR3 runs from the conserved cysteine through the conserved F or W. The order of the fields is V gene, clone size, D gene, J gene, CDR3 DNA, CDR3 protein. A D gene is named only where the DNA matches it firmly. Clone size appears in some rows only: once, few, many, or a class for an expanded clone.

TRBV29-1	many	-	TRBJ2-7	TGCAGCGTTACGTCCTCGCCTACCTACGAGCAGTACTTC	CSVTSSPTYEQYF
TRBV11-3	-	TRBD2	TRBJ2-3	TGTGCCAGCAGCTTAGGCGGGAGGAGGGGCACAGATACGCAGTATTTT	CASSLGGRRGTDTQYF
TRBV27	-	-	TRBJ1-5	TGTGCCAGCAGTCCCCAAGGGACGGTTAGCAATCAGCCCCAGCATTTT	CASSPQGTVSNQPQHF
TRBV12-3/TRBV12-4	many	-	TRBJ1-2	TGTGCCAGCAGTTTAGGGAAGGCGGTGGGCTATGGCTACACCTTC	CASSLGKAVGYGYTF
TRBV7-4	-	-	TRBJ2-3	TGTGCCAGCAGCCCAGGGGGGACATACGCAGATACGCAGTATTTT	CASSPGGTYADTQYF
TRBV20-1	-	-	TRBJ2-5	TGCAGTGCTCTCCTAGGGGAGACCCAGTACTTC	CSALLGETQYF
TRBV5-4	-	-	TRBJ1-6	TGTGCCAGCAGCTTGACTGCGGGACAAACCTATAATTCACCCCTCCACTTT	CASSLTAGQTYNSPLHF
TRBV28	few	-	TRBJ2-7	TGTGCCAGCAGTTTCGCCCTAAGGATGGGACCGCCGAGCTCCTACGAGCAGTACTTC	CASSFALRMGPPSSYEQYF
TRBV5-4	-	TRBD2	TRBJ2-2	TGTGCCAGCAGCTACGGGACTAGCGGGAACACCGGGGAGCTGTTTTTT	CASSYGTSGNTGELFF
TRBV4-1	-	-	TRBJ1-2	TGCGCCAGCAGCCAAGGAATCGGGGGAAGAAACTATGGCTACACCTTC	CASSQGIGGRNYGYTF
TRBV12-3/TRBV12-4	few	-	TRBJ1-4	TGTGCCAGCAGTCCGCCGGATGAAAAACTGTTTTTT	CASSPPDEKLFF
TRBV12-3/TRBV12-4	-	-	TRBJ1-6	TGTGCCAGCAGTTTAGGGGTCTCACCCCTCCACTTT	CASSLGVSPLHF
TRBV7-8	many	-	TRBJ2-4	TGTGCCAGCAGCATAAACAGTGGACATCTAGCCAAAAACATTCAGTACTTC	CASSINSGHLAKNIQYF
TRBV7-9	few	-	TRBJ1-3	TGTGCCAGCAGCTTACTAGAGGGCGGAAACACCATATATTTT	CASSLLEGGNTIYF
TRBV20-1	-	-	TRBJ2-5	TGCAGTGCTAGAAGAGGGGGATCGGAGACCCAGTACTTC	CSARRGGSETQYF
TRBV7-8	many	-	TRBJ2-1	TGTGCCAGCAGCTTATTACGGAGTGCTATCAATGAGCAGTTCTTC	CASSLLRSAINEQFF
TRBV7-8	few	TRBD2	TRBJ2-3	TGTGCCAGCAGCTTAGATTCCAGCGGGGGCCTCACAGATACGCAGTATTTT	CASSLDSSGGLTDTQYF
TRBV5-1	-	-	TRBJ2-7	TGCGCCAGCAGCATATCGGCCCCCACGGGGGAGCAGTACTTC	CASSISAPTGEQYF
TRBV5-1	-	TRBD2	TRBJ2-7	TGCGCCAGCAGCTTTAGCGGGAGCAGCTCCTACGAGCAGTACTTC	CASSFSGSSSYEQYF
TRBV27	few	-	TRBJ1-1	TGTGCCAGCAGTCCAAGGGACGGAAGAATGAACACTGAAGCTTTCTTT	CASSPRDGRMNTEAFF
TRBV7-9	-	-	TRBJ2-1	TGTGCCAGCAGCTTAGCGGACTACAAGGAGCAGTTATTC	CASSLADYKEQLF
TRBV4-1	few	TRBD2	TRBJ2-5	TGCGCCAGCAGCCAAGATTTGGCACTAGCGCTCGGGACCCAGTACTTC	CASSQDLALALGTQYF
TRBV7-6	-	TRBD1	TRBJ2-1	TGTGTCAGCAGCTTAGGGGGGACAGGTAACTACAATGAGCAGTTCTTC	CVSSLGGTGNYNEQFF
TRBV19	-	TRBD1	TRBJ2-2	TGTGCCAGTAACCGGGACAGGGCCGGGGAGCTGTTTTTT	CASNRDRAGELFF
TRBV29-1	-	-	TRBJ1-4	TGCAGCGTGAAAGCGGCAACTAATGAAAAACTGTTTTTT	CSVKAATNEKLFF
TRBV6-5	-	-	TRBJ2-2	TGTGCCAGCAGTTACGCCGAGACAGAGCTCAACACCGGGGAGCTGTTTTTT	CASSYAETELNTGELFF
TRBV7-8	few	TRBD1	TRBJ1-1	TGTGCCAGCAGCTTACAACAGGGGATAGGTGAAGCTTTCTTT	CASSLQQGIGEAFF
TRBV6-8	-	-	TRBJ2-1	TGTGCCATGACCACAGACAGCAGCTCCTACAATGAGCAGTTCTTC	CAMTTDSSSYNEQFF
TRBV5-4	-	TRBD1	TRBJ1-2	TGTGCCAGCAGTCATTCCCAAAGGACAGGGTATCATGGCTACACCTTC	CASSHSQRTGYHGYTF
TRBV28	few	-	TRBJ2-1	TGTGCCAGCAGCAACCAACTAGCTTCGGGTGAGCAGTTCTTC	CASSNQLASGEQFF
TRBV7-2	many	TRBD2	TRBJ2-1	TGTGCCAGCAGCTTAAACTCCGGCGGGAGGGCCAATGAGCAGTTCTTC	CASSLNSGGRANEQFF